This TCR beta chain was identified in a study of early T cells in non-severe SARS-CoV-2 infection (TCRdb year 2021). Context from the whole study: Because TCR sequencing was done on bulk RNA from unsorted whole blood, the alpha and beta chains could not be paired. Beyond this particular receptor, the publication reports: VDJdb matching was skewed toward anti-spike CD8 responses and likely underestimated virus-specific expansions, missing private and CD4 specificities.

Spanning cysteine to phenylalanine, the CDR3 consists of 16 amino acids. The CDR3 DNA has 48 bases and is translated from base 1. The germline V gene provides CDR1 MNHNS and CDR2 SASEGT. V loses 3 bases of germline sequence and J loses 0 bases, and the interval between the two ends is 13 bases. To note about this clonotype: Its specific antigen is unknown. No qualities accompany the bases; no much larger clone lies one base away.

A case-control design nested within a healthcare worker cohort in London, UK, was used, with weekly nasopharyngeal swab PCR tests and blood sampling performed. Healthcare workers were recruited between 23 and 31 March 2020, during the week of the UK lockdown, and were followed weekly for up to about 16 weeks. Library construction relied on 5' RACE. Sequencing instrument: NextSeq 500. In the TCR library protocol, unique molecular identifiers were attached to individual cDNA molecules to correct for PCR bias and sequencing error. Sequencing covered both TCR alpha and beta chains, and within each sample the abundances of alpha and beta sequences were tightly co-correlated. As for how the authors treated the data: Decombinator V4 was used to annotate TCR sequences for V gene, J gene and CDR3. TCRs were defined as expanded if a significant change between any two time points was detected under a Poisson model with p below 0.0001. TCR abundances were normalised to the total number of TCRs sequenced in each sample and reported as counts per million. TRAV1-2 paired with TRAJ12, TRAJ20 or TRAJ33 defined MAIT TCRs, while TRAV10 paired with TRAJ18 defined iNKT TCRs. A search of VDJdb, accessed on 1 November 2021, was run for TCRs annotated to CMV, EBV and SARS-CoV-2, with TCRs annotated for multiple antigens excluded. The public reads were run again by TCRdb, first through fastp at Q25 and then through MiXCR, and only productive beta chains were kept. Entries that share a CDR3 protein sequence are merged under the most common genes and DNA. The V and J calls, along with clone size, are taken from TCRdb and not from the paper's own processing. The sample table lists approximately 70,000 distinct CDR3 sequences, approximately 12% of them with a count of one. The ten largest make up roughly 1.2% of the sample.

The sequence came from an adult who was a healthcare worker with PCR-confirmed SARS-CoV-2 infection or an uninfected control (not recorded which). Recombination joined TRBV6-1 with TRBJ2-3; the D gene is possibly TRBD2, with 7 bases matching. Specimen: whole blood. The CDR3 in this case is CASSERGGVSTDTQYF. The bases are TGTGCCAGCAGTGAGAGGGGGGGGGTCAGCACAGATACGCAGTATTTT.